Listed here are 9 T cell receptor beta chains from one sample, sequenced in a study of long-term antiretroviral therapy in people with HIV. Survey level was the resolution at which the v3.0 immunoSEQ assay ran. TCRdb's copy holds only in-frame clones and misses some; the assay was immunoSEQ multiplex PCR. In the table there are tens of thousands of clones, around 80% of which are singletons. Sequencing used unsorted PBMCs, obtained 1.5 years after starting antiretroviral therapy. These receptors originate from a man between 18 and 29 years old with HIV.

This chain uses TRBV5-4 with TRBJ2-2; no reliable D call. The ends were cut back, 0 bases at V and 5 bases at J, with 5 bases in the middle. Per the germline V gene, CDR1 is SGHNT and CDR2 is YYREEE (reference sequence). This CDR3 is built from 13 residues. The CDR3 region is CASSLVGTGELFF. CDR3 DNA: TGTGCCAGCAGCTTGGTGGGGACCGGGGAGCTGTTTTTT.

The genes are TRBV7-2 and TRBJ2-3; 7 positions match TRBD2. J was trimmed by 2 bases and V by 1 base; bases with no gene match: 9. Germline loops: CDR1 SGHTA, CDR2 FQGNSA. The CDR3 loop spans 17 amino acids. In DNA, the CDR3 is TGTGCCAGCAGCTTAGGCCCATCGGGACTAACCACAGATACGCAGTATTTT. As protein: CASSLGPSGLTTDTQYF.

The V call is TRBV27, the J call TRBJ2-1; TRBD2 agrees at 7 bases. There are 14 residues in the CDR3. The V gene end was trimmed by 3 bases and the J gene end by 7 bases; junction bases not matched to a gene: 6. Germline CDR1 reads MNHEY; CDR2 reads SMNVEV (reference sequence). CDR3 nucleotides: TGTGCCAGCAGTTTGGTTGGGCGGGGGAATGAGCAGTTCTTC. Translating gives CASSLVGRGNEQFF.

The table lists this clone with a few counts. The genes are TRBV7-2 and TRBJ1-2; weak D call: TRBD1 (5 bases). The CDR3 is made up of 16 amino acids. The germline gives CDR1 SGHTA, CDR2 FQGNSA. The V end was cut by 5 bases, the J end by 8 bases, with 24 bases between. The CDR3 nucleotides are TGTGCCAGCAGCATTAATTTTCCGGGACCTCGTGGCGGCTACACCTTC. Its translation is CASSINFPGPRGGYTF.

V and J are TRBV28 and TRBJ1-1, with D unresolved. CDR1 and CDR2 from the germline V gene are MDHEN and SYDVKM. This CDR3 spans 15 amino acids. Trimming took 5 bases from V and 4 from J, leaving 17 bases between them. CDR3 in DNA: TGTGCCAGCAGTCCGACTACCCGGATGGTCACTGAAGCTTTCTTT. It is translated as CASSPTTRMVTEAFF.

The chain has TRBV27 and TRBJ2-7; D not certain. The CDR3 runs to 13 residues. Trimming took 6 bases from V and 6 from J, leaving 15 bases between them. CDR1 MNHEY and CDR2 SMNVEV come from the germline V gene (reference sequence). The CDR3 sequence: CASRPGTRVEQYF. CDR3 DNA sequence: TGTGCCAGCAGACCTGGAACCCGGGTCGAGCAGTACTTC.

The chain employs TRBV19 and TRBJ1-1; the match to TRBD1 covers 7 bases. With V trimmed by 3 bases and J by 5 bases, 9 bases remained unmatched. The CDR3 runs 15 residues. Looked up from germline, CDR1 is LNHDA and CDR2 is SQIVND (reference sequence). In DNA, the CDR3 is TGTGCCAGTAGTATTGGGGACAGAAAGAGGACTGAAGCTTTCTTT. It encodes CASSIGDRKRTEAFF.

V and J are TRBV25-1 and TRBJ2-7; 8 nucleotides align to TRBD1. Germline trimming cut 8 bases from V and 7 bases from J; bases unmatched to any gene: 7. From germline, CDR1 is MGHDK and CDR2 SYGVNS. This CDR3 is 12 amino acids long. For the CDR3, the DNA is TGTGCCAGCCGACAGGGGATGGGTGAGCAGTACTTC. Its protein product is CASRQGMGEQYF.

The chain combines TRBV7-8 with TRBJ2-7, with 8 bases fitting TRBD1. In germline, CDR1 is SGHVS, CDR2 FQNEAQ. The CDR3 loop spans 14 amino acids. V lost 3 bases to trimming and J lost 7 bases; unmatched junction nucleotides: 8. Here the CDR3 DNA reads TGTGCCAGCAGCTTCAAGCAGGGGGCTGAGGAGCAGTACTTC. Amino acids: CASSFKQGAEEQYF. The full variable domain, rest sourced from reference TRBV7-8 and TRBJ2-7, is GAGVSQSPRYKVAKRGQDVALRCDPISGHVSLFWYQQALGQGPEFLTYFQNEAQLDKSGLPSDRFFAERPEGSVSTLKIQRTQQEDSAVYLCASSFKQGAEEQYFGPGTRLTVT.